This T cell receptor (beta chain) comes out of a study of T cell responses to AZD1222 COVID-19 vaccine (dated by TCRdb to the early 2020s). Broadly, across the study: A total of about 230 trial participants underwent TCR sequencing, of whom 207 received two doses of AZD1222 and about 25 received two doses of the MenACWY control vaccine. Trial participants were enrolled into age subgroups of 18-55, 56-69 and 70-plus years, which contained about 150, 28 and 57 TCR-sequenced participants, respectively.

Comments on this clone: The specificity of this receptor is unknown. Base-call qualities are not available, and no considerably larger clone is one nucleotide away.

Trimming accounts for 2 bases at V and 13 bases at J, while the number of junction bases matched to no gene is 3. From the germline V gene, CDR1 is MNHEY and CDR2 is SVGAGI. From its cysteine to its phenylalanine, the CDR3 spans 14 amino acids. The sequence is cut down to CDR3 DNA, 42 bases in frame from base 1. Overall study results and their limits: Reportedly, close to half of the unique spike-specific TCRs recognized epitopes lying outside the regions that are mutated in the B.1.351 and B.1.1.7 variants. CD4 TCRs associated with the vaccine covered the entire spike protein, and the dominant responses were in regions 160-218 and 743-854. After two AZD1222 doses, both the breadth and the depth of spike-specific TCRs were significantly higher than at day 0 and than in MenACWY recipients. Participants were mostly white British, with more females than males. The authors suggested clonal diversity may have been underestimated. In the small 56-69-year group, the increase in depth fell short of significance, most likely because of low power. No day 14 peak-response samples were available, so repertoires were characterized only after the peak T cell response. Only six AZD1222 recipients were SARS-CoV-2 seropositive at baseline, limiting conclusions about previously exposed vaccinees.

The time point tag for this specimen amounts to: about 28 days (+/-7) after the second vaccine dose. Because spike-specific TCR depth and breadth did not differ between the two schedules, AZD1222 recipients who got a second dose at roughly 4 weeks were pooled with those who got a second dose at roughly 12 weeks. Samples from vaccinated people were obtained from the UK trials COV001 and COV002, which included a single-blind randomized controlled phase 2/3 trial of AZD1222 (ChAdOx1 nCoV-19) in healthy adults. For TCRbeta chain sequencing, PBMC samples were collected from trial participants at day 0 and at day 28 after the second dose. The CDR3 regions of human TCRbeta chains were analyzed by immunosequencing. The original pipeline was this. TCRs in the repertoires were compared against a reference library of SARS-CoV-2-specific TCRs that had been generated with the MIRA antigen-specificity platform. Breadth was defined as the fraction of unique TCRs that were SARS-CoV-2-associated. Depth was defined as the fraction of total T cells that were SARS-CoV-2-associated. Using the MIRA data, each spike-specific TCR was assigned both to the spike region to which the TCR was reactive and to a CD4 or CD8 class. Log10-transformed breadth and depth values were compared by one-way ANOVA with Sidak's multiple comparisons tests. In its TCRdb copy, this immuneACCESS table keeps in-frame sequences only and misses some clones. Where compared with another copy, unresolved V genes explain less than half of these, and the others have no known cause. The V and J calls and clone size are taken from that table; D and trimming were inferred from the DNA. The sample contains about 150,000 clones, roughly 91% of them found a single time. Approximately 5.9% of the sample comes from the top ten.

Sequenced here: peripheral blood, sampled 28 days after the second AZD1222 dose. The receptor's source is an adult who received the AZD1222 COVID-19 vaccine. The chain joins TRBV6-5 to TRBJ1-6, and 12 bases in between align with TRBD1. The bases read TGTGCCAGCAGTTACGGGACAGGGGGCGAGCCCCTCCACTTT. It codes for CASSYGTGGEPLHF.